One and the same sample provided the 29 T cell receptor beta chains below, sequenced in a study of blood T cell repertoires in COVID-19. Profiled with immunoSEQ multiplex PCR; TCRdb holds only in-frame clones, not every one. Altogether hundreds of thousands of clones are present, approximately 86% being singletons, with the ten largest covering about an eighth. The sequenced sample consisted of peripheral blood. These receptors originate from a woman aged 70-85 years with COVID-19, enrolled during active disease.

The CDR3 protein is CASSRGTEAFF. The CDR3, as DNA: TGCGCCAGCTCAAGAGGCACTGAAGCTTTCTTT. The chain carries TRBV10-2 and TRBJ1-1; D is unresolved. Between the trimmed V and J ends, which lost 8 bases and 4 bases, there was a span of 8 bases. The CDR3 totals 11 residues. Per germline, CDR1 WSHSY and CDR2 SAAADI.

The CDR3 region is CASSPGQGGTEAFF. CDR3 nucleotides: TGTGCCAGCAGTCCTGGACAGGGAGGCACTGAAGCTTTCTTT. This chain uses TRBV6-4 with TRBJ1-1; TRBD1 matches 8 bases. This CDR3 spans 14 amino acids. The ends lost 5 bases at V and 4 bases at J; junction bases unmatched: 6. CDR1 and CDR2 (germline): MRHNA, SNTAGT.

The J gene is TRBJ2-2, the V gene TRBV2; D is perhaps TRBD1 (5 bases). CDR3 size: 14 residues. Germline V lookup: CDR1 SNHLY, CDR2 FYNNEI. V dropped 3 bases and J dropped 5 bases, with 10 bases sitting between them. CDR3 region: CASSDLQGTGELFF. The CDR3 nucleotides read TGTGCCAGCAGTGATTTGCAGGGTACCGGGGAGCTGTTTTTT.

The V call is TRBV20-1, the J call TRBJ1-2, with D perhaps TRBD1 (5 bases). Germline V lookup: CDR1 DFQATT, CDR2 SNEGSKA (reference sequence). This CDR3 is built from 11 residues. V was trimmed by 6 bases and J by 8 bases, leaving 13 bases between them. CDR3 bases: TGCAGTGCACCTTCAGGGTACGGCTACACCTTC. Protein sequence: CSAPSGYGYTF.

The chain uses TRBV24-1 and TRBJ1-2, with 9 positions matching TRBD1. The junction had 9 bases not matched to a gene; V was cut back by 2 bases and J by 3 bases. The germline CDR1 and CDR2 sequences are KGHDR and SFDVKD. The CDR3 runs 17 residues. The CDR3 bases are TGTGCCACCAGTGATTCTATCGACAGGGGGAGCGACTATGGCTACACCTTC. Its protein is CATSDSIDRGSDYGYTF.

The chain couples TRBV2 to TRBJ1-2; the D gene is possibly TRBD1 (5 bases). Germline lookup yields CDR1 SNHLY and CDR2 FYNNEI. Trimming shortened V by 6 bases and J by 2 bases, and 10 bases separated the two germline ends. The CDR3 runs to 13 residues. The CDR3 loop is CASRSTGNYGYTF. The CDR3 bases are TGTGCCAGCAGATCCACAGGAAACTATGGCTACACCTTC.

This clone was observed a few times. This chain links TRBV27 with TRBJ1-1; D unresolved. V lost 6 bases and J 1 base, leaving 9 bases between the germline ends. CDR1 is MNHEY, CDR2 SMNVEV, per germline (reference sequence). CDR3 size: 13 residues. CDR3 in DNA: TGTGCCAGCAGGGCGGGGTGGAACACTGAAGCTTTCTTT. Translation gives CASRAGWNTEAFF.

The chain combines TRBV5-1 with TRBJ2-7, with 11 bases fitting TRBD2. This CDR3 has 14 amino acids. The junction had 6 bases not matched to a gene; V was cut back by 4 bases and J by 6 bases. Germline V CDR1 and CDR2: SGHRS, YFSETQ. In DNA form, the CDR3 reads TGCGCCAGCAGCCCTCTGCTAGCGGGGGGCGAGCAGTACTTC. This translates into CASSPLLAGGEQYF.

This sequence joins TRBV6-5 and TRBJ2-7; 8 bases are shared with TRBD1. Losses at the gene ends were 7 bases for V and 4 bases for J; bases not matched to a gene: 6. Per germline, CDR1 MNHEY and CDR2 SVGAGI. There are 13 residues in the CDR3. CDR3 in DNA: TGTGCCAGCAATCCTGACAGGGGTTACGAGCAGTACTTC. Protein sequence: CASNPDRGYEQYF.

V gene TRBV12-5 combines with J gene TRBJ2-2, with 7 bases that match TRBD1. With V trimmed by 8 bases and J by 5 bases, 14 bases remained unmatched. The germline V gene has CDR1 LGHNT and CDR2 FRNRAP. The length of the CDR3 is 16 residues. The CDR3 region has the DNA TGTGCTAGTCGTCAAGGGCAGGGGGATCAAACCGGGGAGCTGTTTTTT. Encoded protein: CASRQGQGDQTGELFF.

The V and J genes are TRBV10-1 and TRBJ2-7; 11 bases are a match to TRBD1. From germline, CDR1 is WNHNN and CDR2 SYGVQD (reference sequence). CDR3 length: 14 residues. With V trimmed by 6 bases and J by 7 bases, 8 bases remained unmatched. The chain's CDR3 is CASRPGQGAGEQYF. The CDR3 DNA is TGCGCCAGCAGGCCCGGACAGGGGGCGGGAGAGCAGTACTTC.

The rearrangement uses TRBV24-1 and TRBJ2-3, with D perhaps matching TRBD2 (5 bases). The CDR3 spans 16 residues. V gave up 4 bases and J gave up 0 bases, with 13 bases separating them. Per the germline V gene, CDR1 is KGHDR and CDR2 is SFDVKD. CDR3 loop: CATSDQRTGSTDTQYF. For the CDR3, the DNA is TGTGCCACCAGTGACCAAAGGACGGGGAGCACAGATACGCAGTATTTT.

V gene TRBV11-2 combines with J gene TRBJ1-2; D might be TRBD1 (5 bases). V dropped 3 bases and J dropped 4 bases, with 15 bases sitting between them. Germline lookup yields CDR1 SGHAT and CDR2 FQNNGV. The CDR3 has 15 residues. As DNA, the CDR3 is TGTGCCAGCAGCTTCTCGGCGGGGGGGTCCTATGGCTACACCTTC. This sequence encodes CASSFSAGGSYGYTF.

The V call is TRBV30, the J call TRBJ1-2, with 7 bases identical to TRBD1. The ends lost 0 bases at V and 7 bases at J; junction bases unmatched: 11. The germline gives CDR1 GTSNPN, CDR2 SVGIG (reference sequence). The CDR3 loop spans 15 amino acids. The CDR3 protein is CAWSVNEGALSGYTF. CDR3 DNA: TGTGCCTGGAGTGTTAACGAGGGGGCCCTAAGTGGCTACACCTTC.

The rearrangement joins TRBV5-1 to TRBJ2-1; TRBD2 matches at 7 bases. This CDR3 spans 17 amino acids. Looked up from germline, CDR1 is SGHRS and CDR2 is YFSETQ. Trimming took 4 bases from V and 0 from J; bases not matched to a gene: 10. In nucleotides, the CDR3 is TGCGCCAGCAGCCCCATCCCGGGGGGAACCTCCTACAATGAGCAGTTCTTC. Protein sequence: CASSPIPGGTSYNEQFF.

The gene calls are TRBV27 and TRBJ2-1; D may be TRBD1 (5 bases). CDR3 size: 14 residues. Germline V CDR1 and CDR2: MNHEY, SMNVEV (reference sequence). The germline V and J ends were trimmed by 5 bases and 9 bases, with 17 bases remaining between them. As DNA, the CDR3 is TGTGCCAGCAGTCTGGTGTCCAGGGTTAGTGAGCAGTTCTTC. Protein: CASSLVSRVSEQFF.

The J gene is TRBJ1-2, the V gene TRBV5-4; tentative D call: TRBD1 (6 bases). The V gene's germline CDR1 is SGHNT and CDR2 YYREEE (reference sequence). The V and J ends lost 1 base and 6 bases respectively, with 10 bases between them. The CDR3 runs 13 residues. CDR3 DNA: TGTGCCAGCAGCTTGCACAGGGAAGATGGCTACACCTTC. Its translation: CASSLHREDGYTF.

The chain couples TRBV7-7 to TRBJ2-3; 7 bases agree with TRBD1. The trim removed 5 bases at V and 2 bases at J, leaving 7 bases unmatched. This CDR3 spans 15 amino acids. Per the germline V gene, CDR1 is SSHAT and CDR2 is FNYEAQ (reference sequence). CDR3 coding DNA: TGTGCCAGCAGCGACCGGGGACAGCCCACAGATACGCAGTATTTT. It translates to CASSDRGQPTDTQYF.

The chain's CDR3 is CASSPTGSYVSGANVLTF. The CDR3 DNA reads TGTGCCAGCAGCCCAACCGGGTCTTACGTCTCTGGGGCCAACGTCCTGACTTTC. The rearrangement joins TRBV27 to TRBJ2-6; no firm D call. The CDR3 extends over 18 amino acids. V was cut by 6 bases and J by 0 bases, with 18 bases left in between. The germline gives CDR1 MNHEY, CDR2 SMNVEV (reference sequence).

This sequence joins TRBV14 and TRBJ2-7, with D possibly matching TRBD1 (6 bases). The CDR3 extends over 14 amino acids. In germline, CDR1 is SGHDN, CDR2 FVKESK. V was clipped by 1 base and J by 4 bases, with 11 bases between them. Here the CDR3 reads CASSQAQGWYEQYF. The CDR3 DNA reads TGTGCCAGCAGCCAAGCGCAGGGGTGGTACGAGCAGTACTTC.

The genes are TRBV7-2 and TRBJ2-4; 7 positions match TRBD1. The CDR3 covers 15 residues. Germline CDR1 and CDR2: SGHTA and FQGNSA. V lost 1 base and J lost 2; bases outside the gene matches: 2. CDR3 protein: CASSLVGQTKNIQYF. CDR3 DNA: TGTGCCAGCAGCTTAGTGGGACAGACCAAAAACATTCAGTACTTC.

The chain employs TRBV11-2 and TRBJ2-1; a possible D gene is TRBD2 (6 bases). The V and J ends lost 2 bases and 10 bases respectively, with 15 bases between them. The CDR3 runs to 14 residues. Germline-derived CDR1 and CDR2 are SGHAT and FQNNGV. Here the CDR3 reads CASSLTASESEQFF. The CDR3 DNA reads TGTGCCAGCAGCTTAACGGCTAGCGAGAGCGAGCAGTTCTTC. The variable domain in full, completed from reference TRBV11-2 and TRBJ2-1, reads EAGVAQSPRYKIIEKRQSVAFWCNPISGHATLYWYQQILGQGPKLLIQFQNNGVVDDSQLPKDRFSAERLKGVDSTLKIQPAKLEDSAVYLCASSLTASESEQFFGPGTRLTVL.

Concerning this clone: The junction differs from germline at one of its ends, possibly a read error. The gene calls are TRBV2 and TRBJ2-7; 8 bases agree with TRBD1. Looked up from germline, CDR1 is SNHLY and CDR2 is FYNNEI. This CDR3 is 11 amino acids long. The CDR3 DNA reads TGTGCCAGCAGTGTAGTGGGACAGGAAAACTTC. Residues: CASSVVGQENF.

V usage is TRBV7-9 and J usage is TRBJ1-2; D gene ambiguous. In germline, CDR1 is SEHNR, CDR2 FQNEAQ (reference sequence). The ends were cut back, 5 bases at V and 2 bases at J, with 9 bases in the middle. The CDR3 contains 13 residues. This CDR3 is CASSAGSNYGYTF. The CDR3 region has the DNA TGTGCCAGCAGCGCGGGGTCGAACTATGGCTACACCTTC.

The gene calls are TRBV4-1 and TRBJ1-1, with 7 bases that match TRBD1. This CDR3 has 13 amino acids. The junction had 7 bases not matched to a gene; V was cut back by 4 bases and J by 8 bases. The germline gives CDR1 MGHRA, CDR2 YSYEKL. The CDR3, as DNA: TGCGCCAGCAGCCTGAATCCGGGACAGGAAGCTTTCTTT. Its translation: CASSLNPGQEAFF.

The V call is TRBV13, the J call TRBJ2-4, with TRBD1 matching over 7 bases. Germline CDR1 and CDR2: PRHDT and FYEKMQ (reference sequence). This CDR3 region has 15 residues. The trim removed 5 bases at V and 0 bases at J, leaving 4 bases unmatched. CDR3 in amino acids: CASSIRGPAKNIQYF. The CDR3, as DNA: TGTGCCAGCAGCATTAGGGGGCCAGCCAAAAACATTCAGTACTTC.

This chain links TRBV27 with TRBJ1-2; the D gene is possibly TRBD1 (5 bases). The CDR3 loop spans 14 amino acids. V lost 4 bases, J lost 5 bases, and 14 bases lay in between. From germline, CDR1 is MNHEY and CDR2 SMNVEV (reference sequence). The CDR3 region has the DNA TGTGCCAGCAGTTCGGACGGGGGTTTGTATGGCTACACCTTC. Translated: CASSSDGGLYGYTF.

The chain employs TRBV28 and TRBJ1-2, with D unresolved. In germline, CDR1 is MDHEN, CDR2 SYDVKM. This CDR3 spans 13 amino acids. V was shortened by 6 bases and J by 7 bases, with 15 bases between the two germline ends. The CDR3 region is CASREEGRSGYTF. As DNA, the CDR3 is TGTGCCAGCAGGGAGGAAGGGAGGTCTGGCTACACCTTC.

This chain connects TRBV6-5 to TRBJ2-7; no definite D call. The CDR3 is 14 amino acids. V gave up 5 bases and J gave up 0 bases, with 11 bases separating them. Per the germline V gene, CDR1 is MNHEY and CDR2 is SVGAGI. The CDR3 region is CASSQRHFSYEQYF. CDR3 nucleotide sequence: TGTGCCAGCAGTCAGAGGCACTTCTCCTACGAGCAGTACTTC.